The present entry profiles one T cell receptor (beta chain) with its context. These data belong to a study of technical replicates of blood from several donors. Libraries were prepared by immunoSEQ multiplex PCR; TCRdb keeps only in-frame clonotypes and omits some of them. The sample consists of 84,000 or so clones, 97% of them appearing once. V was pared by 4 bases and J by 0 bases, with 12 bases of the junction left unmatched. This CDR3 contains 18 residues. The chain combines TRBV23-1 with TRBJ2-7; 10 nucleotides match TRBD2. TRBV23-1 falls under the ORF class, with uncertain function. The sequence came from a human donor in good health. The sample taken for sequencing was T cells isolated from PBMCs. CDR3 amino acids: CASSPKELSGRSSYEQYF. Written as DNA, the CDR3 is TGCGCCAGCAGTCCGAAAGAGCTTAGCGGGAGGAGCTCCTACGAGCAGTACTTC.